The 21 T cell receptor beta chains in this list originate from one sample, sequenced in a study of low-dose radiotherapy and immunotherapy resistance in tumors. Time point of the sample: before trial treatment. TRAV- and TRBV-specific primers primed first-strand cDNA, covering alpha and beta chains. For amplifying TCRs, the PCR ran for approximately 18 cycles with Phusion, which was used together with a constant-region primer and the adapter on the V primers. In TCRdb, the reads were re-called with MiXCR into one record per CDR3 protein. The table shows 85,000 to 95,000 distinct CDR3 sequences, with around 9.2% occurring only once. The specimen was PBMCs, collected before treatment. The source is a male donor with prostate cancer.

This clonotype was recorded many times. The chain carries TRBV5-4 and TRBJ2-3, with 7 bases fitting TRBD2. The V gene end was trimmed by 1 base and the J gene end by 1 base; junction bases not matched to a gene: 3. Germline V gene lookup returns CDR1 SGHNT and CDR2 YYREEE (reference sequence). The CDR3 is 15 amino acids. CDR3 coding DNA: TGTGCCAGCAGCTTGAGGCTAGCGGGCACAGATACGCAGTATTTT. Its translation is CASSLRLAGTDTQYF.

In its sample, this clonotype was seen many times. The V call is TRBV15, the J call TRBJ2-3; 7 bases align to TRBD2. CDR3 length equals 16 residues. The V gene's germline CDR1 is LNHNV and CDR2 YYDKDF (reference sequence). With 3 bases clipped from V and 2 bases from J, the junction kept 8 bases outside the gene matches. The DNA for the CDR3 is TGTGCCACCAGCAGCGCTACTAGCGCACCCACAGATACGCAGTATTTT. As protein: CATSSATSAPTDTQYF.

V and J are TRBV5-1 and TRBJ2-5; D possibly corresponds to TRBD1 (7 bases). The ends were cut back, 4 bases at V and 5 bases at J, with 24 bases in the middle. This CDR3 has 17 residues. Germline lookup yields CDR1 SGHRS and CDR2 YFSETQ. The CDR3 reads CASSLNRGGRTSETQYF. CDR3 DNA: TGCGCCAGCAGCCTGAACAGGGGAGGCCGGACGAGCGAGACCCAGTACTTC.

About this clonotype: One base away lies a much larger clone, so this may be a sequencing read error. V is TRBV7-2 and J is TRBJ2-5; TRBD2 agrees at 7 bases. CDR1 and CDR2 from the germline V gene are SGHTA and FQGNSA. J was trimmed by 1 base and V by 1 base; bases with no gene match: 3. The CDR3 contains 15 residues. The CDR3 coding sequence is TGTGCCAGCAGCTTAGAGGCTAGCGGCCAAGAGACCCAGTACTTC. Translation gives CASSLEASGQETQYF.

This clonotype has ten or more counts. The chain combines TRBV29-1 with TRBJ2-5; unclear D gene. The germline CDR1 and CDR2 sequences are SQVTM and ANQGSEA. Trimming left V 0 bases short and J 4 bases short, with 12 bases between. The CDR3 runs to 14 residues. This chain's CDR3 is CSVEDTPYSETQYF. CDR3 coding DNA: TGCAGCGTTGAAGATACTCCCTATTCAGAGACCCAGTACTTC.

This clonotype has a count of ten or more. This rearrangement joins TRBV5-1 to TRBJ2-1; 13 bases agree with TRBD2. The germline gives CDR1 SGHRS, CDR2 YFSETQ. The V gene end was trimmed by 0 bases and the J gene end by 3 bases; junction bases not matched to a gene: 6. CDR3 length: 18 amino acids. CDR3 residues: CASSLVTSGRAGYNEQFF. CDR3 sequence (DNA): TGCGCCAGCAGCTTGGTTACTAGCGGGAGGGCCGGCTACAATGAGCAGTTCTTC. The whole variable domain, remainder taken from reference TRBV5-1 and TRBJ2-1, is KAGVTQTPRYLIKTRGQQVTLSCSPISGHRSVSWYQQTPGQGLQFLFEYFSETQRNKGNFPGRFSGRQFSNSRSEMNVSTLELGDSALYLCASSLVTSGRAGYNEQFFGPGTRLTVL.

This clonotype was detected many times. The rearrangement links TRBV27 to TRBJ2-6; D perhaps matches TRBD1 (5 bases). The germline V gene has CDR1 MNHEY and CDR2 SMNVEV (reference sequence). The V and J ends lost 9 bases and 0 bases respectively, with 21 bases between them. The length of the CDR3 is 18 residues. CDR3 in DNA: TGTGCCAGTTCCCATCTCCCGACAGCAAACTCTGGGGCCAACGTCCTGACTTTC. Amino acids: CASSHLPTANSGANVLTF.

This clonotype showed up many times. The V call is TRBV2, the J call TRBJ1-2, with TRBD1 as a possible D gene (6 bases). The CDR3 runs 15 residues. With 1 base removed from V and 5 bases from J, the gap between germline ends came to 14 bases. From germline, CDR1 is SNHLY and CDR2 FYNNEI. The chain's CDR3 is CASSEGSGEAYGYTF. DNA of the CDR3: TGTGCCAGCAGTGAAGGATCAGGGGAGGCTTATGGCTACACCTTC.

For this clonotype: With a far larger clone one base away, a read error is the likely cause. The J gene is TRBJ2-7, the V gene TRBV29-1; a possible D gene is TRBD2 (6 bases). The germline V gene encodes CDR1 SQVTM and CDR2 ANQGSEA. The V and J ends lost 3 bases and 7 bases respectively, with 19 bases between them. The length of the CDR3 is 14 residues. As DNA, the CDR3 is TGCAGCGTTGAGTCGAGGAGGGCCAGAAATGAGCAGTACTTC. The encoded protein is CSVESRRARNEQYF.

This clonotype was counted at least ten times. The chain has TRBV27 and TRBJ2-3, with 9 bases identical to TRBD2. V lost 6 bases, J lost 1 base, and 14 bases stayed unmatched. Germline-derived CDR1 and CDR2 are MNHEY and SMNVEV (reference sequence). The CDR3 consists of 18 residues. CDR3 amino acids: CASSPRGGRARGTDTQYF. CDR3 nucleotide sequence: TGTGCCAGCAGCCCACGGGGCGGGAGGGCCCGGGGCACAGATACGCAGTATTTT.

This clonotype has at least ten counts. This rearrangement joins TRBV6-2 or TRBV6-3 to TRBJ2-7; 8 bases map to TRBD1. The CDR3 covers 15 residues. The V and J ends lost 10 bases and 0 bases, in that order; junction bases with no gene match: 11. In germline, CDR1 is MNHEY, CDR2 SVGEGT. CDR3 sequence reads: CATGSTGGSSYEQYF. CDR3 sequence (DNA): TGTGCCACCGGATCTACAGGGGGGAGCTCCTACGAGCAGTACTTC.

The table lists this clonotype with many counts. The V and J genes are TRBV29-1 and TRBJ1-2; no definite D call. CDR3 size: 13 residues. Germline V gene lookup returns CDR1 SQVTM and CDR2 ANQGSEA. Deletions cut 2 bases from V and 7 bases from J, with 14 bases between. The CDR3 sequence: CSVERTSGSGYTF. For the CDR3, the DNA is TGCAGCGTTGAACGGACCTCAGGCAGTGGCTACACCTTC.

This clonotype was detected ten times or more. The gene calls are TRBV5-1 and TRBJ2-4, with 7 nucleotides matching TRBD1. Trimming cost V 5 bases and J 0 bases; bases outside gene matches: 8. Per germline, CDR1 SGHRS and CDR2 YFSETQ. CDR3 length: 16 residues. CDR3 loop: CASSYGQVLAKNIQYF. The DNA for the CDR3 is TGCGCCAGCAGTTACGGACAGGTTCTAGCCAAAAACATTCAGTACTTC.

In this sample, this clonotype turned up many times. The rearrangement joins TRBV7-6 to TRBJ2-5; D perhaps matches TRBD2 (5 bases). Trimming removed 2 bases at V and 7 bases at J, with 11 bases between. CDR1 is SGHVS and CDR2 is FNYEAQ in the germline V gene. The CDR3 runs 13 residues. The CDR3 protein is CASSLPGKGTQYF. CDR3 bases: TGTGCCAGCAGCTTACCGGGGAAGGGGACCCAGTACTTC.

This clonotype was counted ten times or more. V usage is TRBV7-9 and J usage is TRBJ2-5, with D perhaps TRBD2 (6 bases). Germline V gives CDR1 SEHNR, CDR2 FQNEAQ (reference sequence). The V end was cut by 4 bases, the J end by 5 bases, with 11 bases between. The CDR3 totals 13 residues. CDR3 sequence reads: CASSYTGAETQYF. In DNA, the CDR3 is TGTGCCAGCAGCTATACGGGAGCGGAGACCCAGTACTTC.

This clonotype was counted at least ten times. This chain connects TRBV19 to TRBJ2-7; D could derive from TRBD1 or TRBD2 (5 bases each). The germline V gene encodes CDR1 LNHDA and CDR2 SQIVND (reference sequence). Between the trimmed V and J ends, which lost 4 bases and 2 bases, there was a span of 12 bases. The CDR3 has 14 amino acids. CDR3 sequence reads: CASSRGVGPYEQYF. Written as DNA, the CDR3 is TGTGCCAGTAGTAGGGGAGTGGGGCCCTACGAGCAGTACTTC. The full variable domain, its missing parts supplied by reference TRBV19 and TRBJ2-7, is DGGITQSPKYLFRKEGQNVTLSCEQNLNHDAMYWYRQDPGQGLRLIYYSQIVNDFQKGDIAEGYSVSREKKESFPLTVTSAQKNPTAFYLCASSRGVGPYEQYFGPGTRLTVT.

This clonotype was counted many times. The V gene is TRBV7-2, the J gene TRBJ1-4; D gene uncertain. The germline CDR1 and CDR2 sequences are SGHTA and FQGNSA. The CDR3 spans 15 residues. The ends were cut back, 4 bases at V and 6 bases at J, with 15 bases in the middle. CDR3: CASSYRGRPDEKLFF. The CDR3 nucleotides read TGTGCCAGCAGCTACCGTGGTCGACCGGATGAAAAACTGTTTTTT.

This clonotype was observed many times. CDR3 sequence (DNA): TGTGCCATCAATCTGGGGAGCGGCACTGAAGCTTTCTTT. The encoded protein is CAINLGSGTEAFF. The genes are TRBV10-3 and TRBJ1-1; D is unresolved. The CDR3 has 13 residues. Germline assignment: CDR1 ENHRY and CDR2 SYGVKD. V was trimmed by 7 bases and J by 4 bases, leaving 13 bases between them.

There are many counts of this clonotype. CDR3 in DNA: TGTGCCAGCAGCTTAAGGCGGCAGGGTGAAGCTTTCTTT. Amino acids: CASSLRRQGEAFF. The chain couples TRBV11-1 to TRBJ1-1, with D possibly matching TRBD1 (5 bases). V lost 2 bases and J 7 bases, leaving 11 bases between the germline ends. Germline V gene sequence: CDR1 SGHAT, CDR2 FQDESV (reference sequence). The CDR3 totals 13 residues.

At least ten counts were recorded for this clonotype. The CDR3 nucleotides are TGCGCCAGCAGCCAACGACTAGCCTTTGCAGATACGCAGTATTTT. This encodes CASSQRLAFADTQYF. This rearrangement joins TRBV4-1 to TRBJ2-3; 7 positions agree with TRBD2. This CDR3 comprises 15 residues. Germline CDR1 reads MGHRA; CDR2 reads YSYEKL. The V and J ends lost 2 bases and 4 bases, in that order; junction bases with no gene match: 6.

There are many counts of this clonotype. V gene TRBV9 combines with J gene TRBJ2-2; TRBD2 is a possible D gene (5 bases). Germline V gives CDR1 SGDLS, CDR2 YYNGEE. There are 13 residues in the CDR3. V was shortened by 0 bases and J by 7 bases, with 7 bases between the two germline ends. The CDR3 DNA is TGTGCCAGCAGCGTAGGAGGGAGCGGGGAGCTGTTTTTT. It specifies CASSVGGSGELFF.